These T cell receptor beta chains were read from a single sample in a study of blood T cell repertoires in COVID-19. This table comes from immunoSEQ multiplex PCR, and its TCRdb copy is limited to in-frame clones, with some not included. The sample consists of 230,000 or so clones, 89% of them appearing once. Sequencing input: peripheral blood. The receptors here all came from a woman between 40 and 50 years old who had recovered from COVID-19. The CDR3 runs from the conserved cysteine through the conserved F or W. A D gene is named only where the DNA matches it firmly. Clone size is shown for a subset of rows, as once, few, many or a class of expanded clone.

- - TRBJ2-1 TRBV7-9 CASSFVGGPYANNEQFF TGTGCCAGCAGCTTTGTAGGTGGGCCTTACGCCAACAATGAGCAGTTCTTC
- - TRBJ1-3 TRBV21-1 CASSKVEGLFSGNTIYF TGTGCCAGCAGCAAGGTGGAGGGACTTTTTTCTGGAAACACCATATATTTT
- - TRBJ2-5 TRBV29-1 CSVEGPGGQETQYF TGCAGCGTTGAGGGTCCCGGGGGACAAGAGACCCAGTACTTC
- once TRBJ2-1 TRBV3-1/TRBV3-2 CASSQALPNEQFF TGTGCCAGCAGCCAAGCACTTCCCAATGAGCAGTTCTTC
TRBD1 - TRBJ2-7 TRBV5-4 CASSLQGVSYEQYF TGTGCCAGCAGCTTACAGGGGGTCTCCTACGAGCAGTACTTC
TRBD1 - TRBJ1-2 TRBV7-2 CASSLAYRGGYTF TGTGCCAGCAGCTTAGCTTACAGGGGGGGCTACACCTTC
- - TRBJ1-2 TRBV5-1 CASSLTAETYGYTF TGCGCCAGCAGCTTGACGGCGGAGACGTATGGCTACACCTTC
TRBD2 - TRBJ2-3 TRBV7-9 CASSLNLGLAGSTDTQYF TGTGCCAGCAGCCTTAACCTGGGGCTAGCGGGAAGCACAGATACGCAGTATTTT
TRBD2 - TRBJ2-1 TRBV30 CAWAGGYNNEQFF TGTGCCTGGGCGGGGGGGTATAACAATGAGCAGTTCTTC
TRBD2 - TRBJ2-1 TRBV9 CASSDISGSIDNEQFF TGTGCCAGCAGCGACATTAGCGGGAGTATCGACAATGAGCAGTTCTTC
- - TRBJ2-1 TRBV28 CASRTQGYEQFF TGTGCCAGCAGGACACAGGGATATGAGCAGTTCTTC
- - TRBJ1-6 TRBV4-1 CASSQVSFNSPLHF TGCGCCAGCAGCCAAGTCTCTTTTAATTCACCCCTCCACTTT
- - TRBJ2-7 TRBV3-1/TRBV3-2 CASSQGGTDEQYF TGTGCCAGCAGCCAAGGGGGCACCGACGAGCAGTACTTC
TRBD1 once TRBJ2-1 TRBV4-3 CASSSPDRGYNEQFF TGCGCCAGCAGCTCGCCGGACAGGGGTTACAATGAGCAGTTCTTC
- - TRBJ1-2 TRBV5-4 CASSLEQGRNGYTF TGTGCCAGCAGCTTGGAGCAGGGTCGGAATGGCTACACCTTC
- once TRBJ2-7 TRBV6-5 CASRMAGIYEQYF TGTGCCAGCAGGATGGCGGGGATATACGAGCAGTACTTC
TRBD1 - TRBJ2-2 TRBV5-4 CASSLRQGSFQNTGELFF TGTGCCAGCAGCTTAAGACAGGGGTCTTTCCAGAACACCGGGGAGCTGTTTTTT
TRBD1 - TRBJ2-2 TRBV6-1 CASSEGQGDGSGELFF TGTGCCAGCAGTGAAGGGCAGGGGGACGGATCCGGGGAGCTGTTTTTT
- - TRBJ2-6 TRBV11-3 CASSPLVGANVLTF TGTGCCAGCAGCCCCCTCGTGGGGGCCAACGTCCTGACTTTC
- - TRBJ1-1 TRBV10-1 CASYRPEGETEAFF TGCGCCAGTTACAGACCAGAAGGGGAAACTGAAGCTTTCTTT
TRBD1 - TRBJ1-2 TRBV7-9 CASSFGDSPNYGYTF TGTGCCAGCAGCTTCGGGGACAGTCCTAACTATGGCTACACCTTC
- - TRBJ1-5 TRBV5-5 CASSLSGNQPQHF TGTGCCAGCAGCCTTTCGGGGAATCAGCCCCAGCATTTT
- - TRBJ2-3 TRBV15 CATSRDYSSTDTQYF TGTGCCACCAGCAGAGATTACAGCAGCACAGATACGCAGTATTTT
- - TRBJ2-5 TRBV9 CASSERQDQETQYF TGTGCCAGCAGCGAAAGACAGGACCAAGAGACCCAGTACTTC
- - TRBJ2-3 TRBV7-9 CASSLTDTDTQYF TGTGCCAGCAGCTTAACAGACACAGATACGCAGTATTTT
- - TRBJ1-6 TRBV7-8 CASSLVPGGGDSPLHF TGTGCCAGCAGCTTAGTACCGGGCGGGGGAGATTCACCCCTCCACTTT
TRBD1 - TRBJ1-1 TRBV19 CASSTGDRGSEAFF TGTGCCAGTAGTACAGGTGACAGGGGGTCTGAAGCTTTCTTT
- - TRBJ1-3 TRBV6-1 CASSDGGGSGNTIYF TGTGCCAGCAGTGACGGGGGGGGCTCTGGAAACACCATATATTTT
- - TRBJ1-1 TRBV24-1 CATSEAGAPVAFF TGTGCCACCAGTGAGGCAGGGGCCCCCGTAGCTTTCTTT
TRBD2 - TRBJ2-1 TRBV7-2 CASSQTGGLNEQFF TGTGCCAGCAGCCAGACGGGGGGGCTCAATGAGCAGTTCTTC
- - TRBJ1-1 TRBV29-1 CSAQFTEAFF TGCAGCGCGCAATTCACTGAAGCTTTCTTT
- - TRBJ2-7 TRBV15 CATSRDLVRSSQYF TGTGCCACCAGCAGAGATCTAGTACGGAGTTCCCAGTACTTC
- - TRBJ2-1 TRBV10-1 CASSEGGAGYNEQFF TGCGCCAGCAGTGAGGGGGGGGCTGGCTACAATGAGCAGTTCTTC
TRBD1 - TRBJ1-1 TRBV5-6 CASSRTGVAEAFF TGTGCCAGCAGCCGTACAGGGGTGGCTGAAGCTTTCTTT
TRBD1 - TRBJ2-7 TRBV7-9 CASRTGGSYEQYF TGTGCCAGCCGGACAGGGGGCTCCTACGAGCAGTACTTC
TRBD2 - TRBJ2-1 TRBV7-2 CASSLGLAGYNEQFF TGTGCCAGCAGCTTAGGACTAGCGGGGTACAATGAGCAGTTCTTC
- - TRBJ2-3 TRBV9 CASSVGGAGVDTQYF TGTGCCAGCAGCGTAGGTGGGGCTGGGGTGGATACGCAGTATTTT
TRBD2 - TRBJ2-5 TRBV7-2 CASGNSGRYGRETQYF TGTGCCAGCGGCAATAGCGGGAGGTACGGTAGAGAGACCCAGTACTTC
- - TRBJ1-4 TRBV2 CASSERVRSATNEKLFF TGTGCCAGCAGTGAGCGGGTCAGAAGTGCAACTAATGAAAAACTGTTTTTT
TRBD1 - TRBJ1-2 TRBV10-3 CATTGTAYGYTF TGTGCCACAACAGGGACAGCCTATGGCTACACCTTC
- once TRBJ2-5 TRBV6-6 CASSAPGYRAEETQYF TGTGCCAGCAGTGCCCCAGGGTACAGGGCCGAAGAGACCCAGTACTTC
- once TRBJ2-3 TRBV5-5 CASSRARGSSTDTQYF TGTGCCAGCAGCCGGGCGCGCGGGTCAAGCACAGATACGCAGTATTTT
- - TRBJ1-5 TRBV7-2 CASSRGERDQPQHF TGTGCCAGCAGCCGCGGGGAGCGGGATCAGCCCCAGCATTTT
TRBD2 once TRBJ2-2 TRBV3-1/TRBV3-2 CASSQWLSGGDGGELFF TGTGCCAGCAGCCAATGGCTTAGCGGGGGTGATGGCGGGGAGCTGTTTTTT
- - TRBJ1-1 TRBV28 CASSAFRENTEAFF TGTGCCAGCAGTGCGTTCAGGGAGAACACTGAAGCTTTCTTT
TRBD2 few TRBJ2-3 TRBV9 CASSVGSLAGGTDTQYF TGTGCCAGCAGCGTAGGGTCCCTAGCGGGGGGCACAGATACGCAGTATTTT